These 14 T cell receptor beta chains were sequenced from one sample in a study of blood T cell repertoires in COVID-19 (dated by TCRdb to 2018 to 2021). The library was made by the immunoSEQ multiplex PCR assay. This immuneACCESS table, as held by TCRdb, lists in-frame sequences with V and J called but not all clones. Of the missing ones, under half trace to an unresolved V gene in checked studies; the others have no known cause. In this sample the table shows 90,000 to 100,000 clones, approximately 85% of which occur a single time. The biggest ten clones account for over 10% of the sample. Sequences were obtained from peripheral blood. These receptors came from a human donor in a cohort sampled during active COVID-19.

V gene TRBV6-1 combines with J gene TRBJ2-7, with 7 bases identical to TRBD2. Germline lookup yields CDR1 MNHNS and CDR2 SASEGT. The CDR3 consists of 16 residues. Trimming at V came to 0 bases and at J to 0 bases, leaving 5 bases not matched to a gene. The CDR3 DNA reads TGTGCCAGCAGTGAAGCGGGACGGGAGGCCTCCTACGAGCAGTACTTC. It specifies CASSEAGREASYEQYF.

This rearrangement joins TRBV13 to TRBJ2-5; 8 nucleotides agree with TRBD2. The CDR3 is 16 residues long. From germline, CDR1 is PRHDT and CDR2 FYEKMQ (reference sequence). With V trimmed by 0 bases and J by 5 bases, 8 bases remained unmatched. The DNA for the CDR3 is TGTGCCAGCAGCTTAGGCCGGCGGGGGGCCGTGGAGACCCAGTACTTC. It yields the protein CASSLGRRGAVETQYF.

The chain is built from TRBV2 and TRBJ2-1; the D is unclear. Trimming shortened V by 4 bases and J by 9 bases, and 7 bases separated the two germline ends. Germline CDR1 is SNHLY and CDR2 is FYNNEI. This CDR3 has 11 amino acids. The CDR3, as DNA: TGTGCCAGCAGTGTCGCCAGTGAGCAGTTCTTC. As protein: CASSVASEQFF.

The chain joins TRBV30 to TRBJ2-7; TRBD2 might be the D (6 bases). V was clipped by 1 base and J by 4 bases, with 11 bases between them. The CDR3 has 13 amino acids. CDR1 GTSNPN and CDR2 SVGIG come from the germline V gene (reference sequence). The DNA for the CDR3 is TGTGCCTGGAGTGAAACTAGCCGGTACGAGCAGTACTTC. This sequence encodes CAWSETSRYEQYF.

The rearrangement joins TRBV28 to TRBJ2-5; tentatively, D is TRBD2 (5 bases). The CDR3 has 14 residues. The ends were cut back, 6 bases at V and 9 bases at J, with 20 bases in the middle. CDR1 and CDR2 from the germline V gene are MDHEN and SYDVKM. The CDR3 loop is CASREPGLRWAQYF. CDR3 nucleotide sequence: TGTGCCAGCAGGGAACCCGGACTCAGATGGGCCCAGTACTTC.

This clone occurred a few times. CDR3 nucleotides: TGTGCCAGCAGCTCCGCAGTACGCGAGCAGTACTTC. It yields the protein CASSSAVREQYF. The chain combines TRBV7-9 with TRBJ2-7, with no clear D. Germline V gene data show CDR1 as SEHNR and CDR2 as FQNEAQ (reference sequence). This CDR3 spans 12 amino acids. V lost 4 bases, J lost 6 bases, and 10 bases lay in between.

This clone occurred a few times. The V call is TRBV6-4, the J call TRBJ2-3; a possible D gene is TRBD2 (6 bases). V dropped 8 bases and J dropped 2 bases, with 11 bases sitting between them. Germline loops: CDR1 MRHNA, CDR2 SNTAGT. The CDR3 has 13 residues. The CDR3: CASGAGHTDTQYF. CDR3 nucleotides: TGTGCCAGCGGAGCGGGTCACACAGATACGCAGTATTTT.

The rearrangement uses TRBV4-2 and TRBJ1-3, with 10 bases fitting TRBD1. This CDR3 spans 17 amino acids. V gave up 5 bases and J gave up 4 bases; unmatched junction bases: 11. CDR1 LGHNA and CDR2 YNFKEQ come from the germline V gene. The CDR3 DNA reads TGTGCCAGCAGCGGGTTGGTAGGGACAGGGGCCGGAAACACCATATATTTT. Protein product: CASSGLVGTGAGNTIYF.

This chain uses TRBV1 with TRBJ2-7; TRBD2 is taken as the D call from the table, unchecked against the DNA. TRBV1 corresponds to a pseudogene. CDR3 length: 16 residues. CDR3 sequence reads: CTSSQGSSSGCHEQYF. The CDR3 nucleotides read TGCACCAGCAGCCAAGGGAGCTCTAGCGGGTGCCACGAGCAGTACTTC.

V and J are TRBV27 and TRBJ2-3, with D unclear. Germline assignment: CDR1 MNHEY and CDR2 SMNVEV (reference sequence). The V end lost 3 bases, the J end lost 6 bases, and 13 bases lay between the germline ends. CDR3 length equals 14 residues. The CDR3 nucleotides are TGTGCCAGCAGTTTCGGCGGATTCGGGGATACGCAGTATTTT. This sequence encodes CASSFGGFGDTQYF.

The rearrangement joins TRBV5-3 to TRBJ1-2; D is possibly TRBD1 (5 bases). TRBV5-3 is identified as an open reading frame with a role that is uncertain. The CDR3 is 13 residues long. This CDR3 is CVPFRGVIYGYTF. The CDR3 nucleotides read TGTGTCCCGTTCCGGGGGGTCATCTATGGCTACACCTTC.

This chain links TRBV19 with TRBJ2-2; 7 nucleotides line up with TRBD2. The CDR3 contains 17 residues. The J segment lost 2 bases and the V segment lost 8 bases, leaving 14 bases of the junction unmatched. CDR1 is LNHDA, CDR2 SQIVND, per germline (reference sequence). The CDR3 here is CASRTGGLPLNTGELFF. The DNA of the CDR3 is TGTGCCAGTCGTACCGGGGGACTACCCTTAAACACCGGGGAGCTGTTTTTT. Based on the CDR3 plus reference TRBV19 and TRBJ2-2, the full variable domain is DGGITQSPKYLFRKEGQNVTLSCEQNLNHDAMYWYRQDPGQGLRLIYYSQIVNDFQKGDIAEGYSVSREKKESFPLTVTSAQKNPTAFYLCASRTGGLPLNTGELFFGEGSRLTVL.

The chain couples TRBV7-3 to TRBJ2-3; D gene unclear. Germline CDR1 SGHTA, CDR2 FQGTGA. V dropped 3 bases and J dropped 3 bases, with 10 bases sitting between them. The CDR3 covers 14 residues. This CDR3 reads CASSFMAATDTQYF. CDR3 DNA sequence: TGTGCCAGCAGCTTCATGGCGGCAACAGATACGCAGTATTTT.

The chain carries TRBV7-9 and TRBJ1-2; D gene ambiguous. Germline CDR1 reads SEHNR; CDR2 reads FQNEAQ (reference sequence). This CDR3 has 11 amino acids. Trimming took 5 bases from V and 7 from J, leaving 8 bases between them. CDR3 sequence (DNA): TGTGCCAGCAGCACAGCCTTTGGCTACACCTTC. It translates to CASSTAFGYTF.